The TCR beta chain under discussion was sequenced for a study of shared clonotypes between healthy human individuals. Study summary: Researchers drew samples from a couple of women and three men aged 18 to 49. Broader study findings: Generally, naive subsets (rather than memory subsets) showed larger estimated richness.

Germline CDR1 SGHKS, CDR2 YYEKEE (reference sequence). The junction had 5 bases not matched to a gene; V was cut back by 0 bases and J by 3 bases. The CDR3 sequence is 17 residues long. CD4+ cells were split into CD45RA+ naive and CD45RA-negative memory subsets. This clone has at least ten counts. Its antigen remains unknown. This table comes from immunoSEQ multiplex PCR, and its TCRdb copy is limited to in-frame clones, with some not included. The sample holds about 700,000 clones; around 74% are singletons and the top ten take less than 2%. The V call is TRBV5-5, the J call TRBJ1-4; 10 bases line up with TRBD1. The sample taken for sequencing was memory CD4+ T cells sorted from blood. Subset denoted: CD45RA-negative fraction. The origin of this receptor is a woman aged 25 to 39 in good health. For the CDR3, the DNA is TGTGCCAGCAGCTTGGCGACAGGGGGCTTCTCTAATGAAAAACTGTTTTTT. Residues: CASSLATGGFSNEKLFF.